Sequencing of this T cell receptor beta chain was carried out in a study of T cells in Graves' hyperthyroidism and ophthalmopathy. Study-wide results and caveats: Also found in blood were most expanded thyroid clonotypes above 0.001.

The CDR3 runs to 14 residues. Trimming pared 4 bases from V and 0 bases from J, leaving 9 bases between. The germline V gene has CDR1 LGHNA and CDR2 YNFKEQ. This clonotype was observed a few times. Antigen: not known. There were TCR beta CDR3 regions amplified from RNA transcripts. First-round RT-PCR with HTBI primers amplified the TCR CDR3 region. A single record per CDR3 protein comes from TCRdb applying MiXCR to the multiplex PCR reads. Of 450,000 to 650,000 distinct CDR3 sequences in the sample, about 20% were seen once. This TCR derives from a man between 18 and 29 years old with Graves' hyperthyroidism. The J gene is TRBJ2-5, the V gene TRBV4-2; no clear D gene. Specimen: blood. CDR3 nucleotides: TGTGCCAGCAGCCGGGCAAGCTACCAAGAGACCCAGTACTTC. It yields the protein CASSRASYQETQYF.